Listed here is a single TCR beta chain. This specimen comes from a study of blood T cell repertoires in COVID-19. Looking at the study overall: Sites across the United States, Italy and Spain contributed samples from acute and convalescent COVID-19. Nucleic acid was either cDNA or gDNA, and it came from T cells, B-cell-depleted T cells, or PBMCs.

Recruits, aged roughly 18 to 100 years, lived in about two dozen US areas. Clinical histories supplied by participants themselves formed the basis of cohort assignment. The protocol was immunoSEQ multiplex PCR, while the TCRdb copy is restricted to in-frame clones and leaves out a portion. There are roughly 240,000 clones in the sample; 80% to 90% occur only once, and around 0.87% lies in the top ten. Germline lookup yields CDR1 KGHDR and CDR2 SFDVKD. The V and J ends lost 4 bases and 5 bases respectively, with 10 bases between them. The CDR3 loop spans 13 amino acids. This clonotype was sampled from a man aged 45-65 years who had been exposed to COVID-19. The V gene is TRBV24-1, the J gene TRBJ2-5, with D tentatively TRBD1 (6 bases). What was sequenced was PBMCs or T cells enriched from blood (not recorded which). The CDR3 DNA follows: TGTGCCACCAGTGAAACAGGGTGGGAGACCCAGTACTTC. Encoded protein: CATSETGWETQYF.